A single TCR beta chain is shown here with its context. Its antigen is unknown. The data are from a study of PD-1 blockade in classical Hodgkin lymphoma. The germline gives CDR1 SGHRS, CDR2 YFSETQ. This CDR3 has 13 amino acids. The V end lost 4 bases, the J end lost 5 bases, and 12 bases lay between the germline ends. The patients all showed relapse after autologous stem cell transplantation, while their brentuximab vedotin exposure varied. Best responses included complete response and partial response; otherwise, the best response was progressive disease. Here immunoSEQ multiplex PCR was the method, and the copy in TCRdb shows in-frame clones only, minus some. The sample lists 100,000 to 120,000 clones; roughly nine tenths were seen once. Study-level results: There was a significant rise in CD4+ TCR diversity by C4D1, with no such rise for CD8+. Reported baseline diversity: healthy donors highest, relapsed/refractory patients lowest. Newly diagnosed patients and complete responders had comparable diversity at baseline.

The specimen comprised peripheral blood mononuclear cells (PBMCs), sampled before the second cycle of nivolumab. The sequence derives from a human donor with classical Hodgkin lymphoma. This chain joins TRBV5-1 and TRBJ1-1; no firm D call. CDR3 sequence reads: CASSAETGTEAFF. The CDR3 region has the DNA TGCGCCAGCAGCGCAGAGACGGGAACTGAAGCTTTCTTT.